The rows below give T cell receptor beta chains drawn from one sample of a study of cytotoxic CD8 clonotypes in ibrutinib-treated CLL. Some clones are missing from TCRdb's copy, which holds only in-frame ones; the method was immunoSEQ multiplex PCR. The data hold 270,000 or so clones, with 76% observed a single time. The sample was PBMCs, taken at disease progression, from a patient treated with ibrutinib. Receptors originate from a human donor with chronic lymphocytic leukemia. Each CDR3 is given without its conserved first and last residue.

v_call	j_call	cdr3_aa
TRBV5-4	TRBJ1-2	ASSAPRAGDHYGYT
TRBV6-5	TRBJ1-1	ASSHGQSTEAF
TRBV13	TRBJ2-3	ASSPIAGSTDTQY
TRBV27	TRBJ2-4	ASSLGPPITLAKNIQY
TRBV6-1	TRBJ1-5	ASSEWGNQPQH
TRBV7-2	TRBJ2-3	ASRQRPTDTQY
TRBV19	TRBJ1-1	ASRTQGAAF
TRBV27	TRBJ2-1	ASTSPGRAGEQF
TRBV6-6	TRBJ2-2	ASSNGQGVTGELF
TRBV9	TRBJ2-7	ASSSGTSYEQY
TRBV20-1	TRBJ1-2	SAHRGGGYT
TRBV9	TRBJ2-5	ASSASGLGEFGAQY
TRBV7-9	TRBJ2-1	ASSLGTAGYNEQF
TRBV9	TRBJ1-6	ASSVVAGNSPLH
TRBV6-6	TRBJ2-7	ASSFLRLAGDYEQY
TRBV27	TRBJ2-7	ASSPAGAYEQY
TRBV9	TRBJ1-3	ASSMPLDGKSGNTIY
TRBV18	TRBJ2-7	ASSRGGPGAALYEQY
TRBV15	TRBJ2-1	ATSRGQGGYNEQF
TRBV6-6	TRBJ1-6	ASSYVGDSPLH
TRBV4-1	TRBJ2-2	ASSQDRSGIFGGELF
TRBV7-2	TRBJ1-1	ATSLLVSEAF
TRBV18	TRBJ2-7	ASSQIAGGPIGEQY
TRBV5-1	TRBJ1-6	ASSLGAGSYNSPLH
TRBV5-1	TRBJ2-2	ASSLVGHPPEELF
TRBV7-9	TRBJ1-4	ASSFPDRGEKLF
TRBV7-2	TRBJ2-5	ASSLEGRSYKQETQY
TRBV19	TRBJ2-1	ASSNRQEQF
TRBV2	TRBJ1-3	ASSEGSAGNTIY
TRBV19	TRBJ2-2	ASSIARNTGELF
TRBV6-6	TRBJ2-7	ASSYWVVAYEQY
TRBV4-1	TRBJ1-4	ASGQGRTNEKLF
TRBV6-1	TRBJ2-7	ASSEWPASSYEQY
TRBV28	TRBJ2-1	ASSLGFTEQF
TRBV19	TRBJ1-1	ASSYRGNMNTEAF
TRBV29-1	TRBJ2-3	SVEDAGTALPY
TRBV4-1	TRBJ2-5	ASSPKDSHNVKETQY
TRBV9	TRBJ1-2	ASSVPGGPYGYT
TRBV6-5	TRBJ2-5	ASSYGGKETQY
TRBV29-1	TRBJ2-1	SGRIVKNEQF
TRBV28	TRBJ2-7	ASSFADLPYEQY
TRBV6-5	TRBJ1-1	ASRYQDRGNTEAF
TRBV28	TRBJ1-5	ASRRTGNVQPQH
TRBV28	TRBJ2-3	ASSLMIGKGWSADTQY
TRBV6-5	TRBJ1-5	ASRGPDNQPQH
TRBV18	TRBJ1-2	ASSPDYRGPGGGYT
TRBV5-6	TRBJ1-2	ASSTVNRQNYGYT
TRBV29-1	TRBJ2-7	SVAKQGAPPYEQY
TRBV7-9	TRBJ1-3	ASSLGGNTIY
TRBV4-1	TRBJ1-6	ASSQGQLLNSPLH